The rows below give T cell receptor beta chains drawn from one sample of a study of shared clonotypes between healthy human individuals. Assay used: immunoSEQ multiplex PCR; TCRdb lists only in-frame clones, some missing. The data contain 2 million to 2.5 million clones, less than 95% of them singletons. Sequencing was done on a sample of naive CD4+ T cells from PBMCs. The receptors here all came from a man aged 18 to 29 in good health. Some clones in this sample may be carry-over from other donors' samples. CDR3s include the opening cysteine and the closing phenylalanine or tryptophan.

V gene | CDR3 length | CDR3 protein
TRBV5-6 | 16 | CASSRLRQKANYGYTF
TRBV19 | 16 | CASSIDRQTTSNIQYF
TRBV28 | 13 | CASSKYGDYEQYF
TRBV9 | 14 | CASGRVSGRGTIYF
TRBV5-6 | 17 | CASSLGEGAAQSYGYTF
TRBV7-2 | 16 | CASSLALAGGPDEQFF
TRBV29-1 | 15 | CSVAPLGQLTGELFF
TRBV7-9 | 14 | CASSSGGLGGKLFF
TRBV6-7 | 18 | CASSILPGLPYSNQPQHF
TRBV6-5 | 13 | CASSRRAQETQYF
TRBV5-1 | 15 | CASSLIEGRNTEAFF
TRBV19 | 15 | CASSILTAGTGELFF
TRBV25-1 | 12 | CASPDVGYEQYF
TRBV20-1 | 11 | CSASLGHEQFF
TRBV10-3 | 15 | CAISQQGALGTEAFF
TRBV19 | 15 | CASSIGETSVGEQFF
TRBV6-4 | 14 | CASSDKGSTDTQYF
TRBV2 | 12 | CASNRGGYEQYF
TRBV12-5 | 17 | CASGRSRGIGGANVLTF
TRBV19 | 14 | CASTPGSSYNEQFF
TRBV28 | 15 | CASSSGLAGAYEQYF
TRBV28 | 12 | CASSSWLSEQYF
TRBV18 | 16 | CASSPFRDTVNQPQHF
TRBV30 | 15 | CAWSVYGTLREKLFF
TRBV5-6 | 15 | CASSSLSGSRNEQFF
TRBV28 | 13 | CASSLGFTDTQYF
TRBV6-1 | 16 | CASRERPGGSTDTQYF
TRBV6-1 | 15 | CASSLYVDLMDEQFF
TRBV28 | 12 | CATAGAYQPQHF
TRBV6-5 | 13 | CASSSRGQETQYF
TRBV5-1 | 15 | CASSSWTGSGNTIYF
TRBV28 | 19 | CASSLPKAFVASREETQYF
TRBV5-1 | 13 | CASSSLASYEQYF
TRBV4-3 | 15 | CASSQESSSTDTQYF
TRBV28 | 16 | CASSPPGPKRKYEQYF
TRBV7-6 | 15 | CASSTISGSSDTQYF
TRBV10-3 | 15 | CAISPQTSGSGEQYF
TRBV19 | 15 | CASSRIGLSNQPQHF
TRBV9 | 13 | CASSVGGDYEQYF
TRBV5-1 | 15 | CASSSPMTGADTQYF
TRBV27 | 17 | CASSPTRYSGKSYEQYF
TRBV19 | 13 | CASSRGRDQPQHF
TRBV6-5 | 15 | CASSYSSRGSYEQYF
TRBV6-6 | 12 | CASSFRRYEQYF
TRBV28 | 15 | CASSKRTVNTGELFF
TRBV18 | 15 | CASSPGTGEAGELFF
TRBV11-3 | 15 | CASSLAGTGHNEQFF
TRBV5-1 | 15 | CASSLGSPHTDTQYF
TRBV29-1 | 14 | CSVEQGTSSDEQYF
TRBV11-2 | 16 | CASSRVGGRRGDTQYF
TRBV27 | 10 | CARATDTQYF
TRBV7-9 | 11 | CASSSVGPQHF
TRBV4-1 | 16 | CASSQGLAGGAGELFF
TRBV7-8 | 14 | CASQRHSSTDTQYF
TRBV27 | 15 | CASSLALRQWSEAFF
TRBV28 | 15 | CASSLFVTTYNEQFF
TRBV10-2 | 11 | CASSEGVEQFF
TRBV7-2 | 14 | CASSGTSGTDTQYF
TRBV4-1 | 13 | CASSQGISYEQYF